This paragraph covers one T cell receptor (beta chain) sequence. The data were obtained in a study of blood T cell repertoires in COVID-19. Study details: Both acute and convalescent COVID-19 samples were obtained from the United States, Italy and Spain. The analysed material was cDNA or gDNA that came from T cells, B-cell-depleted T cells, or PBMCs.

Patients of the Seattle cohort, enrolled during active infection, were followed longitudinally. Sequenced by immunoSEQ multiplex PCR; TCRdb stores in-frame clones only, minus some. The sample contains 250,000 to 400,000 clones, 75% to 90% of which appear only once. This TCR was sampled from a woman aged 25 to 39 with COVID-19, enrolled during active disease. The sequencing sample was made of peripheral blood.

The CDR3 nucleotides read TGTGCAAGTCGCCCACAGGGGTATGAAGCTTTCTTT. Protein: CASRPQGYEAFF. V usage is TRBV12-2 and J usage is TRBJ1-1; TRBD1 is the table's D call, not checked against the DNA. TRBV12-2 constitutes a pseudogene. The CDR3 is 12 amino acids.